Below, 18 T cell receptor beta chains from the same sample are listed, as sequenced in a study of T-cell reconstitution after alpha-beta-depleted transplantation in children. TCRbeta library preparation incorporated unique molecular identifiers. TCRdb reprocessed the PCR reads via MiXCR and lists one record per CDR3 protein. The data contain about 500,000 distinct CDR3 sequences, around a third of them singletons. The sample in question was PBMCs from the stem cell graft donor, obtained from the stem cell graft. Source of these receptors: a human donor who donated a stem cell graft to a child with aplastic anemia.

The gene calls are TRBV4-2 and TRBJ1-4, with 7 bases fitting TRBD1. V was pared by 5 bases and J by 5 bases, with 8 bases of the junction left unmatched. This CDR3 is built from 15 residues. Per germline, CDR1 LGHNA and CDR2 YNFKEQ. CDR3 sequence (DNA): TGTGCCAGCAGCGACGGGACAGTATTAAATGAAAAACTGTTTTTT. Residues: CASSDGTVLNEKLFF.

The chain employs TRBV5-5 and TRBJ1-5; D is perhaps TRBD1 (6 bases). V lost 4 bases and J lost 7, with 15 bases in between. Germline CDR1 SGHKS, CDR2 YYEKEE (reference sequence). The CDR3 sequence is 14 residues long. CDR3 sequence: CASSVRGWEQPQHF. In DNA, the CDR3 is TGTGCCAGCAGCGTCAGGGGTTGGGAGCAGCCCCAGCATTTT.

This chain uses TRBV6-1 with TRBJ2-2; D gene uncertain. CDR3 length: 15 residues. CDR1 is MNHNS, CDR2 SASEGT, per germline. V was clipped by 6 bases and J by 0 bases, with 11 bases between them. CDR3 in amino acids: CASSKRKANTGELFF. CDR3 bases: TGTGCCAGCAGCAAGCGTAAGGCGAACACCGGGGAGCTGTTTTTT.

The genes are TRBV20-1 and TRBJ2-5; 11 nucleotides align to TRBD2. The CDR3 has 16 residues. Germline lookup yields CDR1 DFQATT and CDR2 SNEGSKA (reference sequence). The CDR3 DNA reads TGCAGGGGGCGAGGGACTAGCGGAGATACCCAAGAGACCCAGTACTTC. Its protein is CRGRGTSGDTQETQYF.

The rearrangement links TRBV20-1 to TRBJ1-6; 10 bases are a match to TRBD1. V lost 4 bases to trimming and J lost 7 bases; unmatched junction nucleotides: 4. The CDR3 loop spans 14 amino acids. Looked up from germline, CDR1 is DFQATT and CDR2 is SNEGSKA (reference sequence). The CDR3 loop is CSATTGQGNSPLHF. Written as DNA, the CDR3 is TGCAGTGCTACCACGGGACAGGGGAATTCACCCCTCCACTTT.

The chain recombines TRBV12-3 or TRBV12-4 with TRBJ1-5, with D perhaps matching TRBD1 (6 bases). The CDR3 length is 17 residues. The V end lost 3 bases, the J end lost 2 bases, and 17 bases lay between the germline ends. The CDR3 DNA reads TGTGCCAGCAGTTTCCTCCCCGGCAGGGGCGGCAATCAGCCCCAGCATTTT. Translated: CASSFLPGRGGNQPQHF.

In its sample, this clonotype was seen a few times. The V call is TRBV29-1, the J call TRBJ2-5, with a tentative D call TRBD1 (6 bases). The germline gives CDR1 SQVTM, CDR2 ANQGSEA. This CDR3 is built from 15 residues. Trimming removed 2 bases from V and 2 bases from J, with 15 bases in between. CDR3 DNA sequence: TGCAGCGTTGAATTCTTGGGGACATTTCAAGAGACCCAGTACTTC. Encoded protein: CSVEFLGTFQETQYF.

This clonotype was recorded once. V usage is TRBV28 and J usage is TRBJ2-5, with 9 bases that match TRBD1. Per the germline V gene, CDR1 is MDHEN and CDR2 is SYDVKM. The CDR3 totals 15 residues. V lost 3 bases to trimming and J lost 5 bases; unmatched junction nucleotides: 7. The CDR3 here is CASSFRDRVRETQYF. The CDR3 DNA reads TGTGCCAGCAGTTTCCGGGACAGGGTTCGGGAGACCCAGTACTTC.

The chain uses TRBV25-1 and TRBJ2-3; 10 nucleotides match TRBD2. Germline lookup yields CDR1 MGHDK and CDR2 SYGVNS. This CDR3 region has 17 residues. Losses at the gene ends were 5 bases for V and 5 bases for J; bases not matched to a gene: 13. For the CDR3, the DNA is TGTGCCAGCAGTTGGGGGCGTCTAGCGGGAGCTGGAGATACGCAGTATTTT. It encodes CASSWGRLAGAGDTQYF. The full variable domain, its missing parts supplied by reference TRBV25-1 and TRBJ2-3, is EADIYQTPRYLVIGTGKKITLECSQTMGHDKMYWYQQDPGMELHLIHYSYGVNSTEKGDLSSESTVSRIRTEHFPLTLESARPSHTSQYLCASSWGRLAGAGDTQYFGPGTRLTVL.

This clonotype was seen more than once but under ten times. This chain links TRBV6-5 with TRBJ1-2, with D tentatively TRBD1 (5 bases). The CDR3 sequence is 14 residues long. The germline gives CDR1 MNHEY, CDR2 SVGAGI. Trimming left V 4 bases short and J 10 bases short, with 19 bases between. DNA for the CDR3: TGTGCCAGCAGTTCCTCCAGGGATCTGGTCTCCTACACCTTC. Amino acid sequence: CASSSSRDLVSYTF.

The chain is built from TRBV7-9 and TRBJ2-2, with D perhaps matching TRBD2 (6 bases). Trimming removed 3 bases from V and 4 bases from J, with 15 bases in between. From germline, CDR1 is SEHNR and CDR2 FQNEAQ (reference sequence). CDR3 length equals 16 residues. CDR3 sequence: CASSFLGTPGTGELFF. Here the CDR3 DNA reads TGTGCCAGCAGCTTCTTAGGGACTCCGGGCACCGGGGAGCTGTTTTTT. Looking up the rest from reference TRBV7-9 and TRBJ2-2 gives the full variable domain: DTGVSQNPRHKITKRGQNVTFRCDPISEHNRLYWYRQTLGQGPEFLTYFQNEAQLEKSRLLSDRFSAERPKGSFSTLEIQRTEQGDSAMYLCASSFLGTPGTGELFFGEGSRLTVL.

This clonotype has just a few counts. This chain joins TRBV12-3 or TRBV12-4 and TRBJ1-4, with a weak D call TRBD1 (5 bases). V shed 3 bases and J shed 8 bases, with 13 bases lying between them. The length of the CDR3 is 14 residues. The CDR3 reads CASSFGGEYEKLFF. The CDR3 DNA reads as TGTGCCAGCAGTTTCGGGGGGGAATACGAAAAACTGTTTTTT.

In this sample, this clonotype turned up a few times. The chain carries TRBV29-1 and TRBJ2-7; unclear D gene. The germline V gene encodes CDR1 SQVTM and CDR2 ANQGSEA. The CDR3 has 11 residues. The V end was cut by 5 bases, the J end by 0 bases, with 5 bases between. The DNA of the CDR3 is TGCAGCGTTCGAAGCTCCTACGAGCAGTACTTC. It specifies CSVRSSYEQYF.

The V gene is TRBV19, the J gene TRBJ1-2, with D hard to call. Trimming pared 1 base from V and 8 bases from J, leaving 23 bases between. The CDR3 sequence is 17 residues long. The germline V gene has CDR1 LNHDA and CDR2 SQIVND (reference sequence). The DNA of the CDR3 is TGTGCCAGTAGTATAGTCGGCAGCTTTCTACGGGGTTTCGGCTACACCTTC. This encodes CASSIVGSFLRGFGYTF.

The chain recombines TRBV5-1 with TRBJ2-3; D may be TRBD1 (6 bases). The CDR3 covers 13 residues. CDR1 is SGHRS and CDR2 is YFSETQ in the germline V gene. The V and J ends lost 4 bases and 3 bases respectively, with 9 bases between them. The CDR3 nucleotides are TGCGCCAGCAGCATTACAGGGACAGATACGCAGTATTTT. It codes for CASSITGTDTQYF.

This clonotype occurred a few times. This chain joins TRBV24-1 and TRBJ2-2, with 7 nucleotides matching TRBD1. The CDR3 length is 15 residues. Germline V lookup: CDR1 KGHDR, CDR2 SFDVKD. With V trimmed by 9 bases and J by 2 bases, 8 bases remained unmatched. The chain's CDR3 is CATEPGTANTGELFF. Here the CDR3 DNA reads TGTGCCACCGAACCGGGGACAGCAAACACCGGGGAGCTGTTTTTT.

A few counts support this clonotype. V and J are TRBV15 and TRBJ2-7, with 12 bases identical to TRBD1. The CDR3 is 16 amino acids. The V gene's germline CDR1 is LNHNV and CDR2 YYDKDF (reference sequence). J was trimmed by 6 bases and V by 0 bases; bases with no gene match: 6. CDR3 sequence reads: CATSRDRDRGLVEQYF. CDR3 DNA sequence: TGTGCCACCAGCAGAGATCGGGACAGGGGGCTAGTCGAGCAGTACTTC. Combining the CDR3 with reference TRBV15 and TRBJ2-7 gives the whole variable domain DAMVIQNPRYQVTQFGKPVTLSCSQTLNHNVMYWYQQKSSQAPKLLFHYYDKDFNNEADTPDNFQSRRPNTSFCFLDIRSPGLGDTAMYLCATSRDRDRGLVEQYFGPGTRLTVT.

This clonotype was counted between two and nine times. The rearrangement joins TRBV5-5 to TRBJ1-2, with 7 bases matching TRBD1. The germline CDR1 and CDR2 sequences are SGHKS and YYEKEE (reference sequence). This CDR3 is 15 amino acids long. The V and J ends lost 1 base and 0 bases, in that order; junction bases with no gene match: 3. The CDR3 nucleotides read TGTGCCAGCAGCTTGTCAGGGGGAACTAACTATGGCTACACCTTC. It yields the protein CASSLSGGTNYGYTF.